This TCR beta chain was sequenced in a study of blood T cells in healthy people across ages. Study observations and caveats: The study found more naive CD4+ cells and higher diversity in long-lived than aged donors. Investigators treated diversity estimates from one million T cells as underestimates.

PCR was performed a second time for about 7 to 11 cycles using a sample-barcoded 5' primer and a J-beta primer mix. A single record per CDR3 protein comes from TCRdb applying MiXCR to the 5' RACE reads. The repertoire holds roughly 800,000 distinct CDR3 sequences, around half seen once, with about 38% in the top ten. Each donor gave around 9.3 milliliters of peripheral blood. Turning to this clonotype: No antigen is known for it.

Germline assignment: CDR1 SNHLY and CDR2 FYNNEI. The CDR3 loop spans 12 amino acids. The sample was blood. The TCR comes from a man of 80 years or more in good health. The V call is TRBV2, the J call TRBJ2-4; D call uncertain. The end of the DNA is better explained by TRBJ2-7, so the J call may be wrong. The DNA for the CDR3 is TGTGCCAGCAGTTGGGCAGCCTACGAGCAGTACTTC. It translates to CASSWAAYEQYF.